Each of the 11 T cell receptor beta chains below was sequenced from the same sample in a study of Ad26.COV2.S vaccination and SARS-CoV-2 variants. Profiled with immunoSEQ multiplex PCR; TCRdb holds only in-frame clones, not every one. There are roughly 300,000 clones in the sample; roughly 90% occur only once, and around 5.3% lies in the top ten. Treatment meaning: roughly 20 received Ad26.COV2.S at low or high dose, single or two shots; about 5 received placebo; per-sample allocation not given. Collection of samples fell on day 63 after the first vaccine or placebo injection. The sample here was peripheral blood, taken in a trial of Ad26.COV2.S vaccine versus placebo. The receptors come from a person aged 18-60 years who received the Ad26.COV2.S COVID-19 vaccine or a placebo.

The gene calls are TRBV5-1 and TRBJ2-2; TRBD2 matches 11 bases. The germline V gene has CDR1 SGHRS and CDR2 YFSETQ. The length of the CDR3 is 16 residues. Unmatched junction bases numbered 5, after V lost 2 bases and J lost 5 bases. For the CDR3, the DNA is TGCGCCAGCAGCTTTACTAGCGGGAGTCGGACCGGGGAGCTGTTTTTT. Protein sequence: CASSFTSGSRTGELFF.

The genes are TRBV7-6 and TRBJ2-7; 7 positions match TRBD1. Germline CDR1 SGHVS, CDR2 FNYEAQ. The junction had 1 base not matched to a gene; V was cut back by 1 base and J by 1 base. This CDR3 is 14 amino acids long. The CDR3 spells CASSLETGSYEQYF. DNA for the CDR3: TGTGCCAGCAGCTTAGAGACAGGGTCCTACGAGCAGTACTTC.

The rearrangement links TRBV5-5 to TRBJ1-5, with D possibly being TRBD1 (6 bases). The CDR3 is 15 residues long. The V end lost 0 bases, the J end lost 6 bases, and 13 bases lay between the germline ends. Germline CDR1 reads SGHKS; CDR2 reads YYEKEE (reference sequence). CDR3 sequence: CASSLAGAGVQPQHF. The CDR3 DNA follows: TGTGCCAGCAGCTTGGCCGGGGCAGGGGTTCAGCCCCAGCATTTT.

Comment on this clone: Other DNA variants within this sample encode the same CDR3. This chain joins TRBV5-1 and TRBJ2-1; 15 bases match TRBD2. The V segment lost 0 bases and the J segment 7 bases; nucleotides outside the gene matches: 2. The CDR3 has 16 residues. In germline, CDR1 is SGHRS, CDR2 YFSETQ. The CDR3 nucleotides read TGCGCCAGCAGCTTGGGAGGACTAGCGGGGGGGAATGAGCAGTTCTTC. This gives the protein CASSLGGLAGGNEQFF.

V gene TRBV19 combines with J gene TRBJ2-1, with D possibly being TRBD2 (5 bases). The V end lost 3 bases, the J end lost 2 bases, and 5 bases lay between the germline ends. CDR1 and CDR2 (germline): LNHDA, SQIVND (reference sequence). This CDR3 region has 13 residues. The DNA for the CDR3 is TGTGCCAGTAGTATGGGAGCCTACAATGAGCAGTTCTTC. It codes for CASSMGAYNEQFF.

This chain links TRBV7-9 with TRBJ1-2; possibly TRBD1 for D (5 bases). Germline V gene data show CDR1 as SEHNR and CDR2 as FQNEAQ (reference sequence). The CDR3 is 14 amino acids. Trimming took 7 bases from V and 1 from J, leaving 13 bases between them. The CDR3 is CASIQSQVNYGYTF. CDR3 nucleotide sequence: TGTGCCAGCATCCAATCACAGGTTAACTATGGCTACACCTTC.

The chain joins TRBV3-1 (or the pseudogene TRBV3-2) to TRBJ2-7; D is undetermined. Trimming pared 2 bases from V and 2 bases from J, leaving 10 bases between. The CDR3 length is 14 residues. Germline CDR1 and CDR2: LGHDT and YNNKEL (reference sequence). The CDR3 sequence: CASSQSFGTYEQYF. The CDR3 DNA follows: TGTGCCAGCAGCCAATCTTTCGGTACCTACGAGCAGTACTTC.

This clone came up many times. This rearrangement joins TRBV9 to TRBJ1-6; 9 nucleotides match TRBD1. Looked up from germline, CDR1 is SGDLS and CDR2 is YYNGEE. The CDR3 runs 15 residues. V lost 0 bases to trimming and J lost 6 bases; unmatched junction nucleotides: 1. The CDR3 region is CASSVEDRGNSPLHF. In DNA, the CDR3 is TGTGCCAGCAGCGTAGAGGACAGGGGTAATTCACCCCTCCACTTT. Full variable domain (remainder filled in from reference TRBV9 and TRBJ1-6): DSGVTQTPKHLITATGQRVTLRCSPRSGDLSVYWYQQSLDQGLQFLIQYYNGEERAKGNILERFSAQQFPDLHSELNLSSLELGDSALYFCASSVEDRGNSPLHFGNGTRLTVT.

The chain recombines TRBV30 with TRBJ1-5; D gene uncertain. Trimming pared 1 base from V and 3 bases from J, leaving 7 bases between. CDR1 and CDR2 (germline): GTSNPN, SVGIG (reference sequence). The CDR3 has 13 residues. CDR3 residues: CAWSAGINQPQHF. CDR3 bases: TGTGCCTGGAGTGCCGGAATCAATCAGCCCCAGCATTTT.

The rearrangement uses TRBV6-1 and TRBJ2-3; D may be TRBD1 (6 bases). Germline CDR1 reads MNHNS; CDR2 reads SASEGT. The ends were cut back, 2 bases at V and 4 bases at J, with 13 bases in the middle. This CDR3 contains 15 residues. The CDR3 coding sequence is TGTGCCAGCAGTGAACTCAGGGGAGTGGCAGATACGCAGTATTTT. This sequence encodes CASSELRGVADTQYF.

V is TRBV6-5 and J is TRBJ1-3; D remains ambiguous. This CDR3 is built from 15 residues. V was cut by 5 bases and J by 7 bases, with 18 bases left in between. The germline gives CDR1 MNHEY, CDR2 SVGAGI. The CDR3 bases are TGTGCCAGCAGTCCAAAGGGTGGAGGACGGAACACCATATATTTT. Residues: CASSPKGGGRNTIYF.